Listed below are T cell receptor beta chains from one sample, sequenced in a study of T cell repertoires in cytomegalovirus infection. Their antigens remain unidentified. TCRdb independently ran MiXCR on the reads; one entry per CDR3 protein. Of a few hundred thousand distinct CDR3 sequences detected, 40% to 50% appear once; the ten largest clones hold 40% to 50%. The sample here was cultured PBMCs, taken from culture after CMV antigen stimulation. The receptor set was obtained from a human donor in good health (CMV status not recorded). Some clones in this sample may be carry-over from other donors' samples. Both conserved end residues are part of each CDR3. D genes are given only for firm matches. Clone sizes are given selectively: once, few, many, or a class where the clone is expanded.

clone_size j_call d_call v_call cdr3_nt cdr3_aa
- TRBJ1-2 TRBD1 TRBV9 TGTGCCAGCAGTAACCACAGGGGTGGCTACACCTTC CASSNHRGGYTF
- TRBJ1-2 - TRBV28 TGTGCCAGCAGTTCCCTACGGGACCAAATTTCGGCATGGGGCTACACCTTC CASSSLRDQISAWGYTF
- TRBJ2-7 - TRBV19 TGTGCCAGTAGTATCCGACCTTTCTACGAGCAGTACTTC CASSIRPFYEQYF
- TRBJ2-2 TRBD1 TRBV7-8 TGTGCCAGCAGCTTAATATACAGGGGGCGAAATAGGACCGGGGAGCTGTTTTTT CASSLIYRGRNRTGELFF
- TRBJ2-7 TRBD2 TRBV7-6 TGTGCCAGCAGCTTAGAGACTAGCGACGAGCAGTACTTC CASSLETSDEQYF
few TRBJ2-2 - TRBV7-2 TGTGCCAGCAGCTTAGTGGGTTTAGGGGGATTGGACACCGGGGAGCTGTTTTTT CASSLVGLGGLDTGELFF
- TRBJ2-3 - TRBV28 TGTGCCAGCAGATCCCTAGGGTATTACACAGATACGCAGTATTTT CASRSLGYYTDTQYF
- TRBJ2-3 - TRBV19 TGTGCCAGTAAAGTCTCCTTAGGGTTGCCCACAGATACGCAGTATTTT CASKVSLGLPTDTQYF
few TRBJ1-2 - TRBV28 TGTGCCAGCAACTCGGTGAACTATGGCTACACCTTC CASNSVNYGYTF
- TRBJ2-1 TRBD1 TRBV7-8 TGTGCCAGCAGCTCACTTCAGCCGGGACAGGGTTCCCATGAGCAGTTCTTC CASSSLQPGQGSHEQFF
many TRBJ2-1 TRBD2 TRBV7-2 TGTGCCAGCAGCTTAGGACTAGCGGGAGGGGGCCTAACTAGGGATGAGCAGTTCTTC CASSLGLAGGGLTRDEQFF
many TRBJ2-3 - TRBV7-2 TGTGCCAGCAGCAGGGACTGGAGCACAGATACGCAGTATTTT CASSRDWSTDTQYF
- TRBJ2-1 - TRBV7-8 TGTGCCAGCAGCTTAGTTCGCACAGAGATCTCCTACAATGAGCAGTTCTTC CASSLVRTEISYNEQFF
- TRBJ1-5 TRBD1 TRBV6-6 TGTGCCAGCAGGCATCAGGGGGCGCGGAGCAATCAGCCCCAGCATTTT CASRHQGARSNQPQHF
few TRBJ2-3 - TRBV29-1 TGCAGCGTTGTCTCAGATACGCAGTATTTT CSVVSDTQYF
few TRBJ2-2 TRBD2 TRBV6-2/TRBV6-3 TGTGCCAGCAGTCCCTTCCGGGGGAGGGGCACCGGGGAGCTGTTTTTT CASSPFRGRGTGELFF
few TRBJ2-5 - TRBV11-2 TGTGCCAGCAGCCTACGGCCTGCACGAGAGACCCAGTACTTC CASSLRPARETQYF
- TRBJ2-2 TRBD2 TRBV7-2 TGTGCCAGCGTAACGGGGGGGCCCGGGGAGCTGTTTTTT CASVTGGPGELFF
- TRBJ1-5 TRBD1 TRBV4-1 TGCGCCAGCAGCCAAGACCGACAGGGGGTTAATCAGCCCCAGCATTTT CASSQDRQGVNQPQHF
- TRBJ1-1 TRBD1 TRBV10-3 TGTGCCAGTACAGGGGTGAACACTGAAGCTTTCTTT CASTGVNTEAFF
once TRBJ1-3 TRBD1 TRBV7-9 TGTGCCAGCAGCTTAAGACAGGGGAGCTCTGGAAACACCATATATTTT CASSLRQGSSGNTIYF
- TRBJ2-7 TRBD2 TRBV7-2 TGTGCCAGCAGCTTAAATAGCGGGAGCTACGAGCAGTACTTC CASSLNSGSYEQYF
- TRBJ2-3 - TRBV6-1 TGTGCCAGCACTCGGAGGGGGTTGCAACGCCCGCATACGCAGTATTTT CASTRRGLQRPHTQYF
few TRBJ1-2 TRBD1 TRBV7-9 TGTGCCAGCAGCTCTCCGGACAGGGTCAGTGGCTACACCTTC CASSSPDRVSGYTF
- TRBJ1-6 - TRBV2 TGTGCCATCCTCCCGCTGGGGGGGGATGGTTCACCCCTCCACTTT CAILPLGGDGSPLHF
- TRBJ2-3 - TRBV12-3/TRBV12-4 TGTGCCAGCAGTTTGGCAGGGGGGGGACAGGGCACAGATACGCAGTATTTT CASSLAGGGQGTDTQYF
- TRBJ2-1 - TRBV7-2 TGTGCCAGCAGTCCCCGGAACGACCCTGAGCAGTTCTTC CASSPRNDPEQFF
- TRBJ1-1 - TRBV11-1 TGTGCCAGCATGTCCCGAGAGCCTACGAACACTGAAGCTTTCTTT CASMSREPTNTEAFF
few TRBJ2-2 - TRBV2 TGTGCCAGCAGTGAAGGGCCCTACACCGGGGAGCTGTTTTTT CASSEGPYTGELFF